These 14 T cell receptor beta chains came from one sample sequenced in a study of identical twins. TCRdb reprocessed the 5' RACE reads via MiXCR and lists one record per CDR3 protein. The table records about 660,000 distinct CDR3 sequences, 8.6% of them present only once. These data also formed part of another study, on yellow fever vaccine responses in identical twins.

The material sequenced was PBMCs. These receptors came from a woman younger than 30 in good health.

There are a few counts of this clonotype. The rearrangement joins TRBV4-3 to TRBJ1-2, with 9 bases fitting TRBD1. CDR1 LGHNA and CDR2 YSLEER come from the germline V gene. The CDR3 has 16 amino acids. V lost 0 bases to trimming and J lost 7 bases; unmatched junction nucleotides: 9. Here the CDR3 DNA reads TGCGCCAGCAGCCAAGATAATGGACAGGGGTTTGGTGGCTACACCTTC. Its protein product is CASSQDNGQGFGGYTF.

This clonotype has just a few counts. The chain joins TRBV5-1 to TRBJ1-2, with 10 bases matching TRBD1. J was trimmed by 6 bases and V by 0 bases; bases with no gene match: 5. Germline lookup yields CDR1 SGHRS and CDR2 YFSETQ. This CDR3 has 15 residues. The DNA of the CDR3 is TGCGCCAGCAGCTTGGGGGGACAGGGGTCGGATGGCTACACCTTC. This translates into CASSLGGQGSDGYTF.

The chain is built from TRBV30 and TRBJ1-2; D is possibly TRBD1 (5 bases). The CDR3 runs to 12 residues. Germline V CDR1 and CDR2: GTSNPN, SVGIG (reference sequence). Trimming removed 2 bases from V and 6 bases from J, with 10 bases in between. This CDR3 is CAWSFRADGYTF. In nucleotides, the CDR3 is TGTGCCTGGAGTTTCAGGGCGGATGGCTACACCTTC.

V is TRBV11-2 and J is TRBJ2-2, with 8 bases fitting TRBD1. The germline gives CDR1 SGHAT, CDR2 FQNNGV. J was trimmed by 7 bases and V by 5 bases; bases with no gene match: 9. The CDR3 length is 15 residues. DNA of the CDR3: TGTGCCAGCAGCGACAGGGACAGGTTGATCGGGGAGCTGTTTTTT. Protein product: CASSDRDRLIGELFF.

The chain combines TRBV6-5 with TRBJ2-7; D is uncertain. Germline CDR1 MNHEY, CDR2 SVGAGI. V was clipped by 8 bases and J by 3 bases, with 11 bases between them. This CDR3 region has 12 residues. CDR3 loop: CASHMVGYEQYF. The CDR3 region has the DNA TGTGCCAGCCATATGGTGGGCTACGAGCAGTACTTC.

V gene TRBV29-1 combines with J gene TRBJ2-1, with a weak D call TRBD1 (5 bases). Germline V lookup: CDR1 SQVTM, CDR2 ANQGSEA. This CDR3 is built from 13 residues. The V gene lost 7 bases and the J gene lost 9 bases, with 19 bases spanning the gap. CDR3 in amino acids: CSARFGAPVEQFF. The CDR3 coding sequence is TGCAGCGCCCGATTTGGGGCCCCAGTTGAGCAGTTCTTC.

This clonotype was seen ten or more times. The gene calls are TRBV3-1 and TRBJ2-1, with D possibly matching TRBD1 (7 bases). The germline V gene has CDR1 LGHDT and CDR2 YNNKEL (reference sequence). Trimming stripped 0 bases from V and 9 bases from J, with 21 bases between. The CDR3 is made up of 17 amino acids. The CDR3 reads CASSQDLTGRLGGEQFF. DNA for the CDR3: TGTGCCAGCAGCCAAGATCTGACAGGGCGACTGGGGGGTGAGCAGTTCTTC.

This clonotype was seen a handful of times. J is TRBJ1-6 and V is TRBV13; the match to TRBD1 covers 9 bases. The CDR3 has 15 amino acids. Germline assignment: CDR1 PRHDT and CDR2 FYEKMQ (reference sequence). The V and J ends lost 10 bases and 9 bases, in that order; junction bases with no gene match: 13. CDR3 coding DNA: TGTGCCACCTCACTGACAGGGGGGGAGGGTTCACCCCTCCACTTT. Translated: CATSLTGGEGSPLHF.

This clonotype has ten or more counts. This chain uses TRBV3-1 with TRBJ1-1, with 7 bases identical to TRBD1. Germline V CDR1 and CDR2: LGHDT, YNNKEL (reference sequence). The CDR3 has 16 amino acids. After removal of 1 base from V and 4 bases from J, the junction contained 9 bases not matched to a gene. The CDR3 loop reads CASSQASGGLGTEAFF. DNA for the CDR3: TGTGCCAGCAGCCAAGCTTCAGGGGGTTTGGGCACTGAAGCTTTCTTT.

V usage is TRBV10-3 and J usage is TRBJ1-5, with D unresolved. Germline CDR1 and CDR2: ENHRY and SYGVKD. There are 16 residues in the CDR3. With 0 bases removed from V and 0 bases from J, the gap between germline ends came to 9 bases. The CDR3 reads CAISESRGNSNQPQHF. DNA for the CDR3: TGTGCCATCAGTGAGTCGCGGGGTAATAGCAATCAGCCCCAGCATTTT.

This clonotype was observed at least ten times. The chain joins TRBV5-1 to TRBJ2-1; D not certain. In germline, CDR1 is SGHRS, CDR2 YFSETQ. The CDR3 runs to 12 residues. Trimming removed 0 bases at V and 7 bases at J, with 5 bases between. The CDR3 sequence: CASSLEGNEQFF. The CDR3 coding sequence is TGCGCCAGCAGCTTGGAGGGAAATGAGCAGTTCTTC.

The genes are TRBV7-9 and TRBJ2-2; 8 bases are a match to TRBD2. Germline V gene data show CDR1 as SEHNR and CDR2 as FQNEAQ (reference sequence). CDR3 size: 15 residues. Unmatched junction bases numbered 4, after V lost 3 bases and J lost 4 bases. CDR3 in amino acids: CASSFGGGGTGELFF. CDR3 coding DNA: TGTGCCAGCAGCTTCGGGGGGGGAGGCACCGGGGAGCTGTTTTTT.

The table lists this clonotype with many counts. J is TRBJ2-2 and V is TRBV12-3 or TRBV12-4; 8 nucleotides agree with TRBD1. The length of the CDR3 is 14 residues. Trimming took 6 bases from V and 5 from J; bases not matched to a gene: 5. CDR3 sequence reads: CASRRQGYTGELFF. The CDR3 DNA reads TGTGCCAGCAGACGACAGGGGTATACCGGGGAGCTGTTTTTT.

This chain links TRBV5-1 with TRBJ1-3; D gene uncertain. Trimming shortened V by 4 bases and J by 0 bases, and 11 bases separated the two germline ends. The germline gives CDR1 SGHRS, CDR2 YFSETQ. This CDR3 comprises 15 residues. CDR3 amino acids: CASSADGGSGNTIYF. The CDR3 bases are TGCGCCAGCAGCGCGGACGGTGGCTCTGGAAACACCATATATTTT.